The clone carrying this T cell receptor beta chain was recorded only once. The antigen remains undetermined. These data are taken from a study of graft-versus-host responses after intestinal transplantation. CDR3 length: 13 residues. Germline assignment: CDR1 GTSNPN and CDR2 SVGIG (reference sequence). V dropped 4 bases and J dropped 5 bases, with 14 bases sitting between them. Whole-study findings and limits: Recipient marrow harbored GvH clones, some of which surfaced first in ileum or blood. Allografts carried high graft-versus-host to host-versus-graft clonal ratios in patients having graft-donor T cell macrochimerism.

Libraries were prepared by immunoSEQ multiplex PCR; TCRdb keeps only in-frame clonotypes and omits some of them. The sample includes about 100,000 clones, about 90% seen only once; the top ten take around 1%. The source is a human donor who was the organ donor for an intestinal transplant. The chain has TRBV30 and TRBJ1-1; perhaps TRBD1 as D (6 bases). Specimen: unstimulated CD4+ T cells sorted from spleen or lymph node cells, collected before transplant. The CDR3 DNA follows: TGTGCCTGGAACAAGGGGGTGGGGACTGAAGCTTTCTTT. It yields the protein CAWNKGVGTEAFF.